Each of the 25 T cell receptor beta chains below was sequenced from the same sample in a study of shared clonotypes between healthy human individuals. Here immunoSEQ multiplex PCR was the method, and the copy in TCRdb shows in-frame clones only, minus some. This table has 730,000 or so clones, roughly 78% appearing once. Sequenced: memory CD4+ T cells sorted from blood. The subset is: CD45RA-negative fraction. These receptors were collected from a woman aged 25 to 39 in good health.

The chain combines TRBV27 with TRBJ2-7; no firm D call. V was trimmed by 3 bases and J by 4 bases, leaving 16 bases between them. The CDR3 runs to 15 residues. Per the germline V gene, CDR1 is MNHEY and CDR2 is SMNVEV (reference sequence). CDR3 sequence (DNA): TGTGCCAGCAGTTTCACCCCCGCTCCGACATACGAGCAGTACTTC. This translates into CASSFTPAPTYEQYF.

A single count supports this clone. V usage is TRBV2 and J usage is TRBJ1-5; D may be TRBD1 (5 bases). Germline-derived CDR1 and CDR2 are SNHLY and FYNNEI. Deletions cut 6 bases from V and 5 bases from J, with 11 bases between. The CDR3 consists of 13 residues. CDR3 bases: TGTGCCAGCAGCCTGACAGTGGATCAGCCCCAGCATTTT. Its translation is CASSLTVDQPQHF.

The chain couples TRBV6-5 to TRBJ1-2; weak D call: TRBD1 (5 bases). From germline, CDR1 is MNHEY and CDR2 SVGAGI. This CDR3 comprises 14 residues. Trimming took 7 bases from V and 8 from J, leaving 20 bases between them. For the CDR3, the DNA is TGTGCCAGCACGCGGCAGGGACTTCGGCAGGGCTACACCTTC. Its protein is CASTRQGLRQGYTF.

The chain carries TRBV28 and TRBJ2-1, with 9 nucleotides matching TRBD1. The CDR3 has 15 residues. V lost 6 bases and J lost 9; bases outside the gene matches: 12. Germline V gene sequence: CDR1 MDHEN, CDR2 SYDVKM. CDR3 bases: TGTGCCAGCAGCGCCACCGGGACAGGGAGCGGTGAGCAGTTCTTC. Its translation is CASSATGTGSGEQFF.

As to this clone: The conserved final phenylalanine or tryptophan is absent from the CDR3, which likely points to a read error. It is unclear where the CDR3 begins or ends on the DNA, so no DNA is shown, and the CDR3 is as TCRdb lists it. This chain uses TRBV6-5 with TRBJ2-7; the table's D call TRBD2 went unverified against the DNA. The CDR3 contains 9 residues when both ends are counted. Germline lookup yields CDR1 MNHEY and CDR2 SVGAGI. CDR3 amino acids: CARGRGPAK.

The J gene is TRBJ1-3, the V gene TRBV18; D uncertain. Trimming cost V 0 bases and J 0 bases, with 6 bases left between them. Germline values: CDR1 KGHSH, CDR2 LQKENI. The CDR3 consists of 15 residues. The CDR3 reads CASSPPVSSGNTIYF. Written as DNA, the CDR3 is TGTGCCAGCTCACCACCCGTCTCCTCTGGAAACACCATATATTTT.

The V and J genes are TRBV5-1 and TRBJ1-2; TRBD1 might be the D (5 bases). V was trimmed by 0 bases and J by 1 base, leaving 13 bases between them. This CDR3 has 16 residues. Per the germline V gene, CDR1 is SGHRS and CDR2 is YFSETQ. CDR3 sequence: CASSLEGYRSNYGYTF. CDR3 nucleotide sequence: TGCGCCAGCAGCTTGGAAGGGTACAGGAGTAACTATGGCTACACCTTC.

The V and J genes are TRBV9 and TRBJ1-1; no clear D gene. The V end lost 0 bases, the J end lost 1 base, and 10 bases lay between the germline ends. The germline CDR1 and CDR2 sequences are SGDLS and YYNGEE. There are 15 residues in the CDR3. The CDR3 nucleotides read TGTGCCAGCAGCGTAGCTAGGACTACGAACACTGAAGCTTTCTTT. This translates into CASSVARTTNTEAFF.

The chain couples TRBV4-1 to TRBJ1-1, with D tentatively TRBD1 (5 bases). The V gene's germline CDR1 is MGHRA and CDR2 YSYEKL. V lost 4 bases and J 2 bases, leaving 17 bases between the germline ends. The CDR3 is 16 amino acids. CDR3 sequence (DNA): TGCGCCAGCAGCCTAAGGACGACCAGGGCTAACACTGAAGCTTTCTTT. Its translation is CASSLRTTRANTEAFF.

This chain joins TRBV2 and TRBJ2-1; D is perhaps TRBD2 (6 bases). This CDR3 region has 14 residues. The V end was cut by 4 bases, the J end by 7 bases, with 14 bases between. CDR1 and CDR2 from the germline V gene are SNHLY and FYNNEI. In DNA form, the CDR3 reads TGTGCCAGCAGTGCTCTAGCTAGCGTAAATGAGCAGTTCTTC. Protein sequence: CASSALASVNEQFF.

The gene calls are TRBV10-3 and TRBJ1-2; D is undetermined. The CDR3 runs to 16 residues. V lost 0 bases, J lost 4 bases, and 15 bases lay in between. Germline V gene data show CDR1 as ENHRY and CDR2 as SYGVKD. The CDR3 DNA is TGTGCCATCAGTGAGTCTCAGGCGAGCAGATTCTATGGCTACACCTTC. As protein: CAISESQASRFYGYTF.

CDR3 sequence: CASISVSNQPQHF. As DNA, the CDR3 is TGTGCCAGCATTTCCGTTAGCAATCAGCCCCAGCATTTT. The V and J genes are TRBV28 and TRBJ1-5; D is unresolved. V was shortened by 7 bases and J by 0 bases, with 7 bases between the two germline ends. This CDR3 is 13 amino acids long. Germline CDR1 reads MDHEN; CDR2 reads SYDVKM.

The chain joins TRBV20-1 to TRBJ2-5; D perhaps matches TRBD1 (5 bases). This CDR3 contains 11 residues. Looked up from germline, CDR1 is DFQATT and CDR2 is SNEGSKA (reference sequence). Trimming stripped 2 bases from V and 4 bases from J, with 5 bases between. For the CDR3, the DNA is TGCAGTGCTAGACAGGGAGAGACCCAGTACTTC. Residues: CSARQGETQYF.

The rearrangement joins TRBV6-5 to TRBJ2-7; maybe TRBD2 (5 bases). The germline V and J ends were trimmed by 4 bases and 6 bases, with 16 bases remaining between them. The CDR3 extends over 14 amino acids. The V gene's germline CDR1 is MNHEY and CDR2 SVGAGI. CDR3 sequence: CASSSTIDEGEQYF. The CDR3 bases are TGTGCCAGCAGTTCCACTATAGATGAGGGCGAGCAGTACTTC.

CDR3 protein: CASRGPFRETQYF. CDR3 DNA sequence: TGTGCCAGTAGGGGGCCCTTTAGGGAGACCCAGTACTTC. V is TRBV19 and J is TRBJ2-5, with a weak D call TRBD1 (5 bases). This CDR3 comprises 13 residues. V shed 6 bases and J shed 5 bases, with 13 bases lying between them. The germline CDR1 and CDR2 sequences are LNHDA and SQIVND (reference sequence).

The J gene is TRBJ2-2, the V gene TRBV2; possibly TRBD1 for D (6 bases). The V end was cut by 1 base, the J end by 6 bases, with 12 bases between. The CDR3 runs 15 residues. Germline V lookup: CDR1 SNHLY, CDR2 FYNNEI. CDR3 amino acids: CASSEEAGAPGELFF. The DNA of the CDR3 is TGTGCCAGCAGTGAAGAGGCAGGGGCCCCCGGGGAGCTGTTTTTT. The variable domain in full, with the rest retrieved from reference TRBV2 and TRBJ2-2, is EPEVTQTPSHQVTQMGQEVILRCVPISNHLYFYWYRQILGQKVEFLVSFYNNEISEKSEIFDDQFSVERPDGSNFTLKIRSTKLEDSAMYFCASSEEAGAPGELFFGEGSRLTVL.

The rearrangement uses TRBV27 and TRBJ1-2; weak D call: TRBD1 (5 bases). The ends were cut back, 6 bases at V and 7 bases at J, with 18 bases in the middle. Germline CDR1 and CDR2: MNHEY and SMNVEV (reference sequence). The CDR3 runs to 14 residues. Written as DNA, the CDR3 is TGTGCCAGCAGCCTTAGGGGCGGATTTGGTGGCTACACCTTC. Protein product: CASSLRGGFGGYTF.

The chain carries TRBV2 and TRBJ2-7, with 9 nucleotides matching TRBD2. The germline gives CDR1 SNHLY, CDR2 FYNNEI. The junction had 11 bases not matched to a gene; V was cut back by 6 bases and J by 5 bases. The CDR3 runs 15 residues. The CDR3, as DNA: TGTGCCAGCAGCCCCGGGACTAGCCTCATCCACGAGCAGTACTTC. Protein: CASSPGTSLIHEQYF.

The chain carries TRBV9 and TRBJ2-2; possibly TRBD2 for D (6 bases). CDR1 and CDR2 (germline): SGDLS, YYNGEE. The CDR3 runs 17 residues. The V gene lost 0 bases and the J gene lost 3 bases, with 15 bases spanning the gap. CDR3 sequence: CASSVESGLAYTGELFF. CDR3 bases: TGTGCCAGCAGCGTAGAGTCGGGTCTAGCGTACACCGGGGAGCTGTTTTTT.

The chain is built from TRBV6-5 and TRBJ2-3; unclear D gene. Germline CDR1 and CDR2: MNHEY and SVGAGI. V lost 6 bases, J lost 2 bases, and 15 bases lay in between. CDR3 length equals 15 residues. CDR3 coding DNA: TGTGCCAGCAGCCCCTCGTCTACAGTCACAGATACGCAGTATTTT. Translated, it gives CASSPSSTVTDTQYF.

This clone appeared a few times. The V call is TRBV6-1, the J call TRBJ2-1; 7 bases align to TRBD2. The J segment lost 4 bases and the V segment lost 7 bases, leaving 7 bases of the junction unmatched. This CDR3 region has 14 residues. In germline, CDR1 is MNHNS, CDR2 SASEGT. CDR3 sequence: CASILGTTYNEQFF. In DNA, the CDR3 is TGTGCCAGCATCCTTGGGACTACATACAATGAGCAGTTCTTC.

The chain is built from TRBV28 and TRBJ2-1; tentative D call: TRBD2 (6 bases). The germline V and J ends were trimmed by 5 bases and 7 bases, with 18 bases remaining between them. This CDR3 comprises 15 residues. Germline V gene sequence: CDR1 MDHEN, CDR2 SYDVKM. In DNA form, the CDR3 reads TGTGCCAGCAGTACCACGGCGGGACTCCGTAATGAGCAGTTCTTC. Its translation is CASSTTAGLRNEQFF.

This chain joins TRBV7-2 and TRBJ2-1; 7 bases align to TRBD1. V lost 1 base and J lost 4; bases outside the gene matches: 7. The CDR3 is made up of 16 amino acids. The germline gives CDR1 SGHTA, CDR2 FQGNSA. CDR3 region: CASSLGSTGTYNEQFF. CDR3 nucleotide sequence: TGTGCCAGCAGCTTAGGGTCGACAGGGACATACAATGAGCAGTTCTTC.

This rearrangement joins TRBV5-1 to TRBJ2-7; 9 bases match TRBD1. CDR3 length equals 15 residues. Germline assignment: CDR1 SGHRS and CDR2 YFSETQ. J was trimmed by 3 bases and V by 4 bases; bases with no gene match: 8. CDR3 protein: CASSPIQGAGYEQYF. CDR3 in DNA: TGCGCCAGCAGCCCAATACAGGGGGCTGGCTACGAGCAGTACTTC. The full variable domain, completed using reference TRBV5-1 and TRBJ2-7, is KAGVTQTPRYLIKTRGQQVTLSCSPISGHRSVSWYQQTPGQGLQFLFEYFSETQRNKGNFPGRFSGRQFSNSRSEMNVSTLELGDSALYLCASSPIQGAGYEQYFGPGTRLTVT.

Only one count was recorded for this clone. The chain joins TRBV4-2 to TRBJ1-2, with a weak D call TRBD1 (6 bases). The length of the CDR3 is 18 residues. The V and J ends lost 3 bases and 5 bases respectively, with 25 bases between them. The V gene's germline CDR1 is LGHNA and CDR2 YNFKEQ. CDR3 loop: CASSHGEGGPLGSYGYTF. DNA for the CDR3: TGTGCCAGCAGCCATGGGGAAGGGGGACCACTAGGATCTTATGGCTACACCTTC.